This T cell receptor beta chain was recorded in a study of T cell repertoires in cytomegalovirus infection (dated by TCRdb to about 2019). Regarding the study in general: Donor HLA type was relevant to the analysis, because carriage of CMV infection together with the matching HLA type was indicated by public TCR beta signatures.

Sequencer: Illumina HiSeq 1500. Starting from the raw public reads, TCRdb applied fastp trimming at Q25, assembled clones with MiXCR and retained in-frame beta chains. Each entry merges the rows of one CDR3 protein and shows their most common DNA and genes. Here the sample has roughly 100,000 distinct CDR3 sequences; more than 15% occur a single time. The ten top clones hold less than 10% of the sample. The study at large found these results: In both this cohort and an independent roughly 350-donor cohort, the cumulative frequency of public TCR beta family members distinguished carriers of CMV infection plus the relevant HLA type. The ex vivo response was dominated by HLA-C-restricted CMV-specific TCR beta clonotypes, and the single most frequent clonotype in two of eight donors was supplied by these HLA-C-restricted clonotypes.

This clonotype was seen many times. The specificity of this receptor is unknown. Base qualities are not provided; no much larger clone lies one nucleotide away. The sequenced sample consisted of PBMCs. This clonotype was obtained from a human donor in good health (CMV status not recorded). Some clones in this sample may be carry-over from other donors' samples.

The CDR3 reads as follows: CASSPAGASTDTQYF. The DNA reads TGTGCCAGCTCGCCCGCGGGGGCCAGCACAGATACGCAGTATTTT. This chain joins TRBV18 to TRBJ2-3, and TRBD2 may be the D gene, going by 7 matching bases. The cysteine opens and the phenylalanine closes a CDR3 of 15 amino acids. CDR3 DNA only is kept here, 45 bases in frame from base 1. Relative to germline, V is 6 bases shorter and J is 0 bases shorter, with 13 bases between their ends. The germline V gene gives CDR1 as KGHSH and CDR2 as LQKENI.